The 6 T cell receptor beta chains reported below all come from one sample, sequenced in a study of T cell responses to AZD1222 COVID-19 vaccine. Repertoires were generated with immunoSEQ multiplex PCR, while TCRdb's copy carries only in-frame clones and drops some. The data contain over 100,000 clones, about 88% of them singletons. The sequencing here drew on peripheral blood, taken on day 0 of AZD1222 vaccination. These receptors originate from an adult in good health.

This clone was detected once. The V and J genes are TRBV5-1 and TRBJ1-1, with a possible D match to TRBD1 (6 bases). The CDR3 length is 16 residues. The germline V and J ends were trimmed by 3 bases and 1 base, with 16 bases remaining between them. CDR1 and CDR2 from the germline V gene are SGHRS and YFSETQ. CDR3 sequence: CASSSRSGRGNTEAFF. CDR3 sequence (DNA): TGCGCCAGCAGCTCGAGATCGGGCAGGGGGAACACTGAAGCTTTCTTT.

V gene TRBV27 combines with J gene TRBJ2-5, with D perhaps given as TRBD1 or TRBD2 (5 bases each). The CDR3 length is 16 residues. Germline V gene data show CDR1 as MNHEY and CDR2 as SMNVEV (reference sequence). Trimming shortened V by 5 bases and J by 1 base, and 17 bases separated the two germline ends. The DNA for the CDR3 is TGTGCCAGCAGTGCATCGGGACGCTTGGGCCAAGAGACCCAGTACTTC. This translates into CASSASGRLGQETQYF.

This chain uses TRBV28 with TRBJ2-5; 12 positions match TRBD2. V dropped 3 bases and J dropped 5; count of bases not matched to a gene: 10. The CDR3 totals 17 residues. The germline V gene encodes CDR1 MDHEN and CDR2 SYDVKM. This CDR3 is CASSLGASGGARETQYF. DNA for the CDR3: TGTGCCAGCAGTTTGGGAGCTAGCGGGGGGGCCCGGGAGACCCAGTACTTC.

DNA for the CDR3: TGTGCCAGCAGCTGGGCGGGGGTTTCTGGCTACACCTTC. Residues: CASSWAGVSGYTF. The chain recombines TRBV28 with TRBJ1-2; possibly TRBD1 for D (5 bases). The CDR3 length is 13 residues. Germline V gives CDR1 MDHEN, CDR2 SYDVKM. Trimming shortened V by 6 bases and J by 7 bases, and 15 bases separated the two germline ends.

The V gene is TRBV4-3, the J gene TRBJ2-1; TRBD1 matches 11 bases. The V and J ends lost 4 bases and 6 bases, in that order; junction bases with no gene match: 8. The CDR3 has 16 amino acids. Looked up from germline, CDR1 is LGHNA and CDR2 is YSLEER. CDR3 sequence reads: CASSRWAGTGGNEQFF. The CDR3 DNA sequence: TGCGCCAGCAGCCGATGGGCCGGGACAGGGGGCAATGAGCAGTTCTTC.

In its sample, this clone was seen once. The chain combines TRBV19 with TRBJ1-4; D gene uncertain. The CDR3 has 12 residues. Germline lookup yields CDR1 LNHDA and CDR2 SQIVND (reference sequence). V was trimmed by 5 bases and J by 8 bases, leaving 9 bases between them. DNA for the CDR3: TGTGCCAGTAGTGGCGGACTAGAAAAACTGTTTTTT. Translating gives CASSGGLEKLFF.